The 27 T cell receptor beta chains presented below share a single source sample, sequenced in a study of beta chain features in type 1 diabetes. Expressed TCRB transcripts were sequenced, since all the RNA that had been isolated was reverse transcribed. TCRdb's copy holds only in-frame clones and misses some; the assay was immunoSEQ multiplex PCR. The data contain roughly 240,000 clones, 68% of them singletons. The sequenced sample was naive CD4+ T cells from blood. Every receptor here comes from a man under 40 in good health.

This clone was seen a handful of times. V is TRBV29-1 and J is TRBJ2-3; 7 bases align to TRBD1. Germline-derived CDR1 and CDR2 are SQVTM and ANQGSEA. There are 13 residues in the CDR3. J was trimmed by 4 bases and V by 6 bases; bases with no gene match: 7. The CDR3 protein is CSVSRGRADTQYF. In nucleotides, the CDR3 is TGCAGCGTGTCCAGGGGGAGAGCAGATACGCAGTATTTT.

The genes are TRBV9 and TRBJ1-1; TRBD1 might be the D (6 bases). The length of the CDR3 is 16 residues. Trimming removed 3 bases from V and 4 bases from J, with 19 bases in between. Germline lookup yields CDR1 SGDLS and CDR2 YYNGEE. CDR3 DNA sequence: TGTGCCAGCAGCGATAGGGTGGGGCAGGGGATCACTGAAGCTTTCTTT. As protein: CASSDRVGQGITEAFF.

This clone was counted a few times. The V gene is TRBV2, the J gene TRBJ2-3, with D unclear. Trimming removed 9 bases from V and 2 bases from J, with 12 bases in between. Germline lookup yields CDR1 SNHLY and CDR2 FYNNEI. The CDR3 is 13 amino acids. The CDR3 reads CASYLEITDTQYF. CDR3 nucleotide sequence: TGTGCCAGTTACTTGGAGATCACAGATACGCAGTATTTT. Combining the CDR3 with reference TRBV2 and TRBJ2-3 gives the whole variable domain EPEVTQTPSHQVTQMGQEVILRCVPISNHLYFYWYRQILGQKVEFLVSFYNNEISEKSEIFDDQFSVERPDGSNFTLKIRSTKLEDSAMYFCASYLEITDTQYFGPGTRLTVL.

This clone was detected only once. The chain combines TRBV29-1 with TRBJ1-1; a weak D match, TRBD1 (6 bases). Looked up from germline, CDR1 is SQVTM and CDR2 is ANQGSEA. Between the trimmed V and J ends, which lost 4 bases and 8 bases, there was a span of 17 bases. The CDR3 runs 13 residues. For the CDR3, the DNA is TGCAGCGTTGGCTACGGCGCAGGGGCCGAAGCTTTCTTT. It translates to CSVGYGAGAEAFF.

This clone was found once. Different DNA sequences within this sample yield the same CDR3. The chain links TRBV7-2 to TRBJ2-7; no definite D call. The V gene lost 6 bases and the J gene lost 0 bases, with 6 bases spanning the gap. Germline CDR1 is SGHTA and CDR2 is FQGNSA. This CDR3 comprises 12 residues. In DNA, the CDR3 is TGTGCCAGCAGTTCCCCCTCCTACGAGCAGTACTTC. Translation gives CASSSPSYEQYF.

The chain carries TRBV30 and TRBJ2-2; no reliable D call. V was shortened by 5 bases and J by 7 bases, with 8 bases between the two germline ends. The CDR3 is made up of 11 amino acids. In germline, CDR1 is GTSNPN, CDR2 SVGIG (reference sequence). In DNA, the CDR3 is TGTGCCTGGGGGCTCCACGGGGAGCTGTTTTTT. Encoded protein: CAWGLHGELFF. The full variable domain, with the rest looked up from reference TRBV30 and TRBJ2-2, is SQTIHQWPATLVQPVGSPLSLECTVEGTSNPNLYWYRQAAGRGLQLLFYSVGIGQISSEVPQNLSASRPQDRQFILSSKKLLLSDSGFYLCAWGLHGELFFGEGSRLTVL.

The chain employs TRBV12-5 and TRBJ2-5, with unresolved D. The V gene lost 0 bases and the J gene lost 4 bases, with 3 bases spanning the gap. The length of the CDR3 is 12 residues. Germline V gene lookup returns CDR1 LGHNT and CDR2 FRNRAP. CDR3 protein: CASGLVRETQYF. The CDR3 nucleotides are TGTGCTAGTGGTTTGGTAAGAGAGACCCAGTACTTC.

The genes are TRBV30 and TRBJ1-1; 7 bases fit TRBD1. Germline V gene data show CDR1 as GTSNPN and CDR2 as SVGIG (reference sequence). Trimming removed 3 bases from V and 3 bases from J; junction bases left unmatched: 10. The CDR3 has 15 amino acids. CDR3 in amino acids: CAWSARGTVYTEAFF. CDR3 nucleotides: TGTGCCTGGAGCGCCCGAGGGACAGTGTACACTGAAGCTTTCTTT. The whole variable domain, filled in from reference TRBV30 and TRBJ1-1, reads SQTIHQWPATLVQPVGSPLSLECTVEGTSNPNLYWYRQAAGRGLQLLFYSVGIGQISSEVPQNLSASRPQDRQFILSSKKLLLSDSGFYLCAWSARGTVYTEAFFGQGTRLTVV.

The rearrangement uses TRBV2 and TRBJ1-4; a weak D match, TRBD1 (5 bases). Trimming shortened V by 4 bases and J by 2 bases, and 14 bases separated the two germline ends. The CDR3 runs 16 residues. Germline V gives CDR1 SNHLY, CDR2 FYNNEI. The CDR3: CASSVDTFGTNEKLFF. The CDR3 DNA sequence: TGTGCCAGCAGTGTGGACACCTTTGGGACTAATGAAAAACTGTTTTTT.

This clone occurred a few times. The chain has TRBV29-1 and TRBJ2-3; TRBD2 matches at 8 bases. V trimming: 6 bases; J trimming: 6 bases; junction bases outside the gene matches: 11. The germline V gene encodes CDR1 SQVTM and CDR2 ANQGSEA. The CDR3 is 14 amino acids. This CDR3 is CSVLPSGPNDTQYF. The CDR3 nucleotides read TGCAGCGTCCTACCTAGCGGGCCAAACGATACGCAGTATTTT.

The table lists this clone with a count of one. This chain links TRBV6-6 with TRBJ2-1, with D unclear. Germline lookup yields CDR1 MNHNY and CDR2 SVGAGI (reference sequence). The V and J ends lost 1 base and 0 bases respectively, with 10 bases between them. This CDR3 contains 16 residues. This chain's CDR3 is CASSYWATSSYNEQFF. The CDR3 nucleotides read TGTGCCAGCAGTTACTGGGCTACCAGCTCCTACAATGAGCAGTTCTTC.

The chain joins TRBV25-1 to TRBJ2-5; D may match TRBD1 or TRBD2 (5 bases each). The V and J ends lost 4 bases and 5 bases respectively, with 14 bases between them. CDR3 length: 14 residues. CDR1 and CDR2 (germline): MGHDK, SYGVNS. The CDR3 DNA reads TGTGCCAGCAGTGTTCCGGGGCCGGGGGAGACCCAGTACTTC. Its protein product is CASSVPGPGETQYF.

The rearrangement links TRBV18 to TRBJ1-2; D is uncertain. Trimming left V 6 bases short and J 5 bases short, with 13 bases between. There are 13 residues in the CDR3. Germline V CDR1 and CDR2: KGHSH, LQKENI. CDR3 sequence: CASSSEEVYGYTF. The DNA of the CDR3 is TGTGCCAGCTCGTCAGAGGAAGTATATGGCTACACCTTC.

This clone was observed a handful of times. In the same sample, other DNA sequences code for this CDR3. This chain connects TRBV5-1 to TRBJ2-4; D is perhaps TRBD1 (5 bases). V lost 0 bases, J lost 0 bases, and 7 bases lay in between. CDR3 length: 15 amino acids. Per the germline V gene, CDR1 is SGHRS and CDR2 is YFSETQ. CDR3 protein: CASSLEGLAKNIQYF. CDR3 DNA: TGCGCCAGCAGCTTGGAGGGGCTAGCCAAAAACATTCAGTACTTC.

The genes are TRBV30 and TRBJ1-2; no reliable D call. From germline, CDR1 is GTSNPN and CDR2 SVGIG (reference sequence). The V and J ends lost 5 bases and 0 bases respectively, with 13 bases between them. This CDR3 spans 14 amino acids. CDR3 in amino acids: CAWLAWGANYGYTF. CDR3 DNA sequence: TGTGCCTGGTTAGCCTGGGGAGCTAACTATGGCTACACCTTC.

The chain has TRBV30 and TRBJ1-2, with a tentative D call TRBD1 (5 bases). The CDR3 covers 13 residues. Germline loops: CDR1 GTSNPN, CDR2 SVGIG (reference sequence). Trimming cost V 3 bases and J 7 bases, with 15 bases left between them. CDR3 sequence reads: CAWRNTGGVGYTF. In DNA, the CDR3 is TGTGCCTGGAGGAATACGGGAGGGGTTGGCTACACCTTC.

This clone has just a few counts. The chain couples TRBV30 to TRBJ2-1; 9 bases match TRBD1. CDR1 and CDR2 from the germline V gene are GTSNPN and SVGIG (reference sequence). CDR3 length equals 13 residues. Trimming cost V 3 bases and J 4 bases; bases outside gene matches: 1. The CDR3 DNA is TGTGCCTGGAGCGGACAGGGGTACAATGAGCAGTTCTTC. Translation gives CAWSGQGYNEQFF.

Here the CDR3 DNA reads TGTGCCACCAGCAGAGATCGGGCAGCCTACAATGAGCAGTTCTTC. Its protein is CATSRDRAAYNEQFF. The V and J genes are TRBV15 and TRBJ2-1; D is ambiguous. Trimming shortened V by 0 bases and J by 2 bases, and 8 bases separated the two germline ends. Germline-derived CDR1 and CDR2 are LNHNV and YYDKDF (reference sequence). This CDR3 is 15 amino acids long.

This rearrangement joins TRBV23-1 to TRBJ2-1, with D maybe TRBD1 (6 bases). TRBV23-1 is identified as an open reading frame with a role that is uncertain. The CDR3 sequence is 16 residues long. V was pared by 6 bases and J by 1 base, with 16 bases between. CDR3 nucleotides: TGCGCCAGCAGGGTGGGGGCCCGCAAGTCCTACAATGAGCAGTTCTTC. Translation: CASRVGARKSYNEQFF.

This clone came up once. This chain connects TRBV5-1 to TRBJ2-7; possible D gene TRBD1, 5 bases. Germline V gene sequence: CDR1 SGHRS, CDR2 YFSETQ. Trimming stripped 4 bases from V and 7 bases from J, with 18 bases between. The CDR3 loop spans 14 amino acids. The CDR3 protein is CASSASTREDEQYF. For the CDR3, the DNA is TGCGCCAGCAGCGCCTCAACCAGGGAAGATGAGCAGTACTTC.

This clone was recorded a few times. The chain is built from TRBV29-1 and TRBJ2-1; TRBD2 is a possible D gene (5 bases). Trimming removed 6 bases at V and 8 bases at J, with 20 bases between. This CDR3 spans 14 amino acids. Germline CDR1 reads SQVTM; CDR2 reads ANQGSEA. CDR3 in amino acids: CSVWVGLSQDEQFF. The CDR3 nucleotides are TGCAGCGTCTGGGTAGGACTCAGTCAGGATGAGCAGTTCTTC.

The chain joins TRBV13 to TRBJ2-5, with D uncertain. Trimming stripped 5 bases from V and 6 bases from J, with 13 bases between. CDR3 size: 13 residues. Per the germline V gene, CDR1 is PRHDT and CDR2 is FYEKMQ (reference sequence). The CDR3 DNA is TGTGCCAGCAGCCCTCCGGGCCGACAGACCCAGTACTTC. The encoded protein is CASSPPGRQTQYF.

The table lists this clone with a few counts. V is TRBV29-1 and J is TRBJ2-1; D uncertain. V was cut by 2 bases and J by 5 bases, with 13 bases left in between. CDR3 size: 14 residues. From germline, CDR1 is SQVTM and CDR2 ANQGSEA. For the CDR3, the DNA is TGCAGCGTTGAACTCCTCCGCCCGGACAATGAGCAGTTCTTC. Protein product: CSVELLRPDNEQFF.

The chain has TRBV13 and TRBJ2-1; TRBD2 agrees at 7 bases. With 3 bases clipped from V and 9 bases from J, the junction kept 8 bases outside the gene matches. Looked up from germline, CDR1 is PRHDT and CDR2 is FYEKMQ (reference sequence). The CDR3 spans 14 residues. This CDR3 reads CASSLGGRATEQFF. The CDR3 coding sequence is TGTGCCAGCAGCTTGGGCGGGAGAGCAACTGAGCAGTTCTTC.

This clone was seen once. This chain uses TRBV7-2 with TRBJ2-7, with 8 bases aligning to TRBD1. Germline V lookup: CDR1 SGHTA, CDR2 FQGNSA. V was clipped by 3 bases and J by 0 bases; unmatched bases: 1. CDR3 length: 14 amino acids. DNA of the CDR3: TGTGCCAGCAGCTTGGGGACAGGCTCCTACGAGCAGTACTTC. Protein product: CASSLGTGSYEQYF.

The V and J genes are TRBV4-3 and TRBJ2-6; unclear D gene. V was pared by 0 bases and J by 1 base, with 1 base between. Germline V gene sequence: CDR1 LGHNA, CDR2 YSLEER. CDR3 length equals 14 residues. CDR3 residues: CASSQESGANVLTF. As DNA, the CDR3 is TGCGCCAGCAGCCAAGAATCTGGGGCCAACGTCCTGACTTTC.

The chain is built from TRBV18 and TRBJ2-1; TRBD2 is a possible D gene (6 bases). Deletions cut 2 bases from V and 3 bases from J, with 8 bases between. Germline V gene data show CDR1 as KGHSH and CDR2 as LQKENI. The CDR3 loop spans 14 amino acids. DNA for the CDR3: TGTGCCAGCTCACCAGGGGGGAGCTACAATGAGCAGTTCTTC. Translation gives CASSPGGSYNEQFF.